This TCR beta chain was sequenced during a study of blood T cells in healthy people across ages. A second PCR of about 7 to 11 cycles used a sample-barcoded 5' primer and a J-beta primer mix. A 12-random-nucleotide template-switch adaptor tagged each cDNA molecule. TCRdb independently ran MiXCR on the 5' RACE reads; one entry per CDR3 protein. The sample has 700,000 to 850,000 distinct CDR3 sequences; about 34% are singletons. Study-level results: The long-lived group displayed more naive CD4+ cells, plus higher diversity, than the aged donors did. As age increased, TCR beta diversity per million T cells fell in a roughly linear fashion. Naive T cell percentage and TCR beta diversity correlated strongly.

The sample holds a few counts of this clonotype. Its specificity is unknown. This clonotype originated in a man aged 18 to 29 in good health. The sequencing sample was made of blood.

The CDR3 DNA is TGCAGTGCTAGAGATTCAGAGGGGGCGCGTACTGAAGCTTTCTTT. Its translation is CSARDSEGARTEAFF. V is TRBV20-1 and J is TRBJ1-1; 7 bases are shared with TRBD1. CDR1 and CDR2 from the germline V gene are DFQATT and SNEGSKA (reference sequence). With 0 bases clipped from V and 5 bases from J, the junction kept 9 bases outside the gene matches. The CDR3 length is 15 residues.